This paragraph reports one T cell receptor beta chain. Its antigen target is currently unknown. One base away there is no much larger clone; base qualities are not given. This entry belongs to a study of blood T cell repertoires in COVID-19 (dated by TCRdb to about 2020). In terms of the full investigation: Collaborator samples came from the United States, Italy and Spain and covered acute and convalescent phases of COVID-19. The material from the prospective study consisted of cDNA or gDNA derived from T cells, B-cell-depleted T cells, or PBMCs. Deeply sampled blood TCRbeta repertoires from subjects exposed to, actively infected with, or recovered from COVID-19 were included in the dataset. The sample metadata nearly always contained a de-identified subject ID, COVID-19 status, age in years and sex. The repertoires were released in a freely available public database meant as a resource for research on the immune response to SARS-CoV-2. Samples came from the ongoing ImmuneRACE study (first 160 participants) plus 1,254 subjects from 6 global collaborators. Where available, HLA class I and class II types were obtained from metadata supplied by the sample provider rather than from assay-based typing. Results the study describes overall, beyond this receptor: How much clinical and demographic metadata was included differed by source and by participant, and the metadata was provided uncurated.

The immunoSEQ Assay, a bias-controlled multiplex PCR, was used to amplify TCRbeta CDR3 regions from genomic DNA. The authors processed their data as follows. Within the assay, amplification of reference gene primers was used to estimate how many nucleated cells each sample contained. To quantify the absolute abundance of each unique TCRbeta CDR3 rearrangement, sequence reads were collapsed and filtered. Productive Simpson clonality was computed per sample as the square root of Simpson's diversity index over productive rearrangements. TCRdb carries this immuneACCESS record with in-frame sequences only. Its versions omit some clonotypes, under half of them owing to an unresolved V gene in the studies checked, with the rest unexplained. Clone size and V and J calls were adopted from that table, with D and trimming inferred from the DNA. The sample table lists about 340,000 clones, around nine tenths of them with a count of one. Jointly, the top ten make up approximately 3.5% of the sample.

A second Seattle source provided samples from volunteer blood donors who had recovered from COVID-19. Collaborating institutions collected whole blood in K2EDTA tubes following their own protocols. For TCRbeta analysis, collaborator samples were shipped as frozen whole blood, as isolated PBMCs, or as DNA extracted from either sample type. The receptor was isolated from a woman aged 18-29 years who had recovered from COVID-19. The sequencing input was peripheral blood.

The CDR3 protein: CASSITDRGAYGYTF. In nucleotide form, the sequence is TGTGCCAGTAGTATAACGGACAGGGGGGCCTATGGCTACACCTTC. The sequence is built from TRBV19 and TRBJ1-2, and TRBD1 matches 10 of the central bases. V has 2 bases trimmed and J has 4 bases trimmed; junction bases matching no gene number 4. Reading the germline V gene (reference sequence) gives CDR1 LNHDA and CDR2 SQIVND. The CDR3 sequence holds 15 residues, the cysteine and phenylalanine included. Of the read, only the CDR3 DNA is kept; its 45 bases are in frame from base 1.